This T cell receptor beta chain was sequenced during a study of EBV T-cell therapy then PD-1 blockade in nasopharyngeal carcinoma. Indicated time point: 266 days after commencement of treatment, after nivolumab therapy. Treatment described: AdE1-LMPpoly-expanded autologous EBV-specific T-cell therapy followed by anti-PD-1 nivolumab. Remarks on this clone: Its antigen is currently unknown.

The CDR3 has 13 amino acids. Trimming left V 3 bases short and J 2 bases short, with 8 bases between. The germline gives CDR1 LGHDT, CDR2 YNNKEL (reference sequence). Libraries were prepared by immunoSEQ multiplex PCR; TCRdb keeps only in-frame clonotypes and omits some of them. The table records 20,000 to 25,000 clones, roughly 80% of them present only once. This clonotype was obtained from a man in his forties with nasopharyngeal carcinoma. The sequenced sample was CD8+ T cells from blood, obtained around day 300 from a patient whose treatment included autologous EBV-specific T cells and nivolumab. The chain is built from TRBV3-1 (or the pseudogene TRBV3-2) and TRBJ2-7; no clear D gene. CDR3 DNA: TGTGCCAGCAGCCAGGGGTCGACCTACGAGCAGTACTTC. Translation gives CASSQGSTYEQYF.